The T cell receptor beta chain described here comes from a study of blood T cells in healthy people across ages. CDR3 length equals 15 residues. Germline CDR1 and CDR2: MDHEN and SYDVKM. The V and J ends lost 6 bases and 0 bases, in that order; junction bases with no gene match: 6. Study outcomes and limitations: Long-lived donors carried more naive CD4+ cells and greater diversity than aged donors. Getting older went along with TCR beta diversity per million T cells dropping roughly linearly. Diversity figures derived from one million T cells were judged to underestimate the true value. It was not possible, with unsorted PBMCs, to conclusively compare naive and antigen-experienced cells.

This clonotype was counted between two and nine times. Its antigen is unknown. Primers used in a second PCR of roughly 7 to 12 cycles were a sample-barcoded 5' primer and a J-beta primer mix. TCRdb used MiXCR to reprocess the 5' RACE reads, holding one entry per CDR3 protein. This sample has 980,000 or so distinct CDR3 sequences; 40% to 60% occur once, and the top ten carry roughly 13%. The receptor was isolated from a man aged 25-45 years in good health. The sequenced sample was blood. The chain carries TRBV28 and TRBJ2-7, with 9 bases matching TRBD1. In DNA, the CDR3 is TGTGCCAGCAGGGAACAGGGGGCGAGCTCCTACGAGCAGTACTTC. This gives the protein CASREQGASSYEQYF.